This TCR beta chain was profiled in a study of patients and donors after allogeneic stem cell transplantation. Via MiXCR, TCRdb re-called the RT-PCR reads, giving one row per CDR3 protein. The repertoire holds about 96,000 distinct CDR3 sequences, 40% to 60% seen once, with 60% to 75% in the top ten. V dropped 5 bases and J dropped 3 bases, with 13 bases sitting between them. This CDR3 is built from 14 residues. The chain links TRBV12-3 or TRBV12-4 to TRBJ1-2, with unresolved D. The sample comprised blood, either unsorted or a sorted T cell fraction (not recorded which). The sequence was obtained from a human donor who was either an allogeneic HSCT recipient or a stem cell or donor lymphocyte infusion donor (not recorded which). It is not recorded whose cells these are; they may come from a transplant donor. The CDR3 loop is CASSAMGSYYGYTF. CDR3 bases: TGTGCCAGCAGTGCAATGGGCAGCTACTATGGCTACACCTTC.